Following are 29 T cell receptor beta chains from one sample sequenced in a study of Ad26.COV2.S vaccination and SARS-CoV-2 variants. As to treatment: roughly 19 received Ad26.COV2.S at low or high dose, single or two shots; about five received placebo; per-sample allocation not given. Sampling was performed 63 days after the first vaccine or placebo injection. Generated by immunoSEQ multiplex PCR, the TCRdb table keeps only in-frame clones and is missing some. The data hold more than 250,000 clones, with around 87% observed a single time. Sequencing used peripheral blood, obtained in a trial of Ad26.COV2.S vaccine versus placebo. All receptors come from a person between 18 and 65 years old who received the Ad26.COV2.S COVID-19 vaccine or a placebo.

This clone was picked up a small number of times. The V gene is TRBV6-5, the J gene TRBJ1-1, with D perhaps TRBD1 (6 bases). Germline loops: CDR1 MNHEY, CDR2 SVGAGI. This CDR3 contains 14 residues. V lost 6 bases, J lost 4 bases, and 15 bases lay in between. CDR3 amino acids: CASRPQGRVTEAFF. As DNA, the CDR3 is TGTGCCAGCAGGCCACAGGGTAGGGTCACTGAAGCTTTCTTT.

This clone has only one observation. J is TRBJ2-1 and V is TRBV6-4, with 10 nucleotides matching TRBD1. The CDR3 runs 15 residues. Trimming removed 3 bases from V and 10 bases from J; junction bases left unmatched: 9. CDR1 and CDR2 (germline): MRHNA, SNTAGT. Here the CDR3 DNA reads TGTGCCAGCAGTGAAACGGGACAGGGGCTTTTAGAGCAGTTCTTC. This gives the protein CASSETGQGLLEQFF.

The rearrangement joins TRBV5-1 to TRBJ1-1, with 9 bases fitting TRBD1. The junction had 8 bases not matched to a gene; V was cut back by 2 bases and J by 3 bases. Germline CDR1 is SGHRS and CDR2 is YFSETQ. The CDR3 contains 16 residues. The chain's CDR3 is CASSFTTGQGDTEAFF. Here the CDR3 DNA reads TGCGCCAGCAGCTTCACGACGGGACAGGGCGACACTGAAGCTTTCTTT.

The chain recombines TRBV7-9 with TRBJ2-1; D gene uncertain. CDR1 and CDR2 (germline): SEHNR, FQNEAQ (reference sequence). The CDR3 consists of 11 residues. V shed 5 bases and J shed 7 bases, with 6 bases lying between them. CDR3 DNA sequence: TGTGCCAGCAGCCTACTAAATGAGCAGTTCTTC. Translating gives CASSLLNEQFF.

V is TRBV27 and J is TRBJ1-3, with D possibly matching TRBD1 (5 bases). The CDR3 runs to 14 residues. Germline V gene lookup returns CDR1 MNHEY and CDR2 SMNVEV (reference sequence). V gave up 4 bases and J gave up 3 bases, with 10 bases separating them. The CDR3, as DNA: TGTGCCAGCAGTTCCCGGGGGGATGGAAACACCATATATTTT. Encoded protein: CASSSRGDGNTIYF.

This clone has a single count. The CDR3 DNA reads as TGTGCCACTCAGACTAGCGGAGAGACCCAGTACTTC. Translating it yields CATQTSGETQYF. The chain is built from TRBV6-5 and TRBJ2-5; 9 bases match TRBD2. This CDR3 is 12 amino acids long. V shed 10 bases and J 4 bases; nucleotides not matched to a gene: 4. From germline, CDR1 is MNHEY and CDR2 SVGAGI.

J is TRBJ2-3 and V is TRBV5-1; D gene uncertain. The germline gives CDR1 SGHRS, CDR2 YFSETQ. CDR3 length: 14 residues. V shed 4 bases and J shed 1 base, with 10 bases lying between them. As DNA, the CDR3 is TGCGCCAGCAGCCCAAACGTCGGCACAGATACGCAGTATTTT. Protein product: CASSPNVGTDTQYF. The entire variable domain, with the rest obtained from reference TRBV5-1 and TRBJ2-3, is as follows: KAGVTQTPRYLIKTRGQQVTLSCSPISGHRSVSWYQQTPGQGLQFLFEYFSETQRNKGNFPGRFSGRQFSNSRSEMNVSTLELGDSALYLCASSPNVGTDTQYFGPGTRLTVL.

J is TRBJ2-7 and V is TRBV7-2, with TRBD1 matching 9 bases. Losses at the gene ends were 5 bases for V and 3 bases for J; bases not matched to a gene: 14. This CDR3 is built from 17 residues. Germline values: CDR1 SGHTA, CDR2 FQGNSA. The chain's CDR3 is CASSPGQGSDNFYEQYF. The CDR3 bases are TGTGCCAGCAGCCCGGGACAGGGATCCGATAACTTCTACGAGCAGTACTTC.

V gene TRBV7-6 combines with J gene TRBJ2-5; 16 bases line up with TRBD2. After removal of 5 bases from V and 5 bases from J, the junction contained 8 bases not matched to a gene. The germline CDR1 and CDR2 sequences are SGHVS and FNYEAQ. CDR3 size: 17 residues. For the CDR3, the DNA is TGTGCCAGCAGCCCAAGGGGACTAGCGGGAGGGTCGGAGACCCAGTACTTC. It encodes CASSPRGLAGGSETQYF.

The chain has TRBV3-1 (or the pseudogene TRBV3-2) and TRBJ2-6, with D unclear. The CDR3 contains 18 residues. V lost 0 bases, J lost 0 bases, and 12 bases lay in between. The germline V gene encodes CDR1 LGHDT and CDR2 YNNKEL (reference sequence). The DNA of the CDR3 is TGTGCCAGCAGCCAAGATAGGATAGAAGACTCTGGGGCCAACGTCCTGACTTTC. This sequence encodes CASSQDRIEDSGANVLTF.

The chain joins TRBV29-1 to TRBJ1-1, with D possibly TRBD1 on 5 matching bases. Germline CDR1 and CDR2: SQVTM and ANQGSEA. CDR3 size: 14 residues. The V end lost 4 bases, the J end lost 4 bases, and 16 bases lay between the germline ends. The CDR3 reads CSVGGTGAGTEAFF. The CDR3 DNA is TGCAGCGTTGGGGGGACGGGTGCGGGCACTGAAGCTTTCTTT. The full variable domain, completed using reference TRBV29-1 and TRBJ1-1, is SAVISQKPSRDICQRGTSLTIQCQVDSQVTMMFWYRQQPGQSLTLIATANQGSEATYESGFVIDKFPISRPNLTFSTLTVSNMSPEDSSIYLCSVGGTGAGTEAFFGQGTRLTVV.

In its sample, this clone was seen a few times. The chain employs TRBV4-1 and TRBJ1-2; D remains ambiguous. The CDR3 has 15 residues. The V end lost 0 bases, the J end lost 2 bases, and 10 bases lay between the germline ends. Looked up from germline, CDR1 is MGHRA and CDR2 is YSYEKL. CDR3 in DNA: TGCGCCAGCAGCCAAGATCTAATAACCAACTATGGCTACACCTTC. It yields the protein CASSQDLITNYGYTF.

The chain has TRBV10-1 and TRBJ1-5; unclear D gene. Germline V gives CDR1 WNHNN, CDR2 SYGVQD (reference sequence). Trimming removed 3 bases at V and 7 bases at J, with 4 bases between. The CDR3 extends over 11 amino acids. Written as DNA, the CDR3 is TGCGCCAGCAGTGACGGCCAGCCCCAGCATTTT. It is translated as CASSDGQPQHF.

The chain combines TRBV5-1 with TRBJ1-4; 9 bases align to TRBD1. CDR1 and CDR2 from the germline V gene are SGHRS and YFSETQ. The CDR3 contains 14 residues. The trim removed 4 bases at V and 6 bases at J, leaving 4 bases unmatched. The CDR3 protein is CASSPGTGHEKLFF. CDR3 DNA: TGCGCCAGCAGCCCCGGGACAGGGCATGAAAAACTGTTTTTT. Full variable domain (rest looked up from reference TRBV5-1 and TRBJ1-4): KAGVTQTPRYLIKTRGQQVTLSCSPISGHRSVSWYQQTPGQGLQFLFEYFSETQRNKGNFPGRFSGRQFSNSRSEMNVSTLELGDSALYLCASSPGTGHEKLFFGSGTQLSVL.

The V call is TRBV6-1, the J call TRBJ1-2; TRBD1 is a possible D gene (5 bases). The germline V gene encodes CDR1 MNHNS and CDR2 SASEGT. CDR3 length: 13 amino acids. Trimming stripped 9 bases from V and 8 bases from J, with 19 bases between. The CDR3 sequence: CASRWDAGGGYTF. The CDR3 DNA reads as TGTGCCAGTAGGTGGGACGCCGGCGGCGGCTACACCTTC.

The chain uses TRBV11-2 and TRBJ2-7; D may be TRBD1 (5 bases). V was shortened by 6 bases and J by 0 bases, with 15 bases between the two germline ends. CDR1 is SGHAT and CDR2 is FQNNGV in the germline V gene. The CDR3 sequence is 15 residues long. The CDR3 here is CASRQYTGISYEQYF. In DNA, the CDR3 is TGTGCCAGCAGACAATACACAGGTATCTCCTACGAGCAGTACTTC. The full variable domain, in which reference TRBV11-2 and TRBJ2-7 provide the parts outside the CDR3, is EAGVAQSPRYKIIEKRQSVAFWCNPISGHATLYWYQQILGQGPKLLIQFQNNGVVDDSQLPKDRFSAERLKGVDSTLKIQPAKLEDSAVYLCASRQYTGISYEQYFGPGTRLTVT.

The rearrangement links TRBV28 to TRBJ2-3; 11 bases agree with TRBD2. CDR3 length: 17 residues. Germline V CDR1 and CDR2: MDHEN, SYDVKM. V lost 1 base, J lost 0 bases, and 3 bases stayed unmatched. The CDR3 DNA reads TGTGCCAGCAGTTTATCCCGGACTAGCGGGAGCACAGATACGCAGTATTTT. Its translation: CASSLSRTSGSTDTQYF.

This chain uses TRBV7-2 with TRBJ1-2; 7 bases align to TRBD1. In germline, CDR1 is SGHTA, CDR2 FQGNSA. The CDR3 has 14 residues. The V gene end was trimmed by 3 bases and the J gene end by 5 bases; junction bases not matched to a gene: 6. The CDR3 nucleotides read TGTGCCAGCAGCTTCCAGGGGGTGGGGTATGGCTACACCTTC. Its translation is CASSFQGVGYGYTF.

CDR3 sequence reads: CASSSTSGRAVRFGTQYF. The CDR3 DNA follows: TGTGCCAGCAGCTCAACTAGCGGGAGGGCCGTTAGGTTTGGTACGCAGTATTTT. The chain links TRBV7-2 to TRBJ2-3, with 13 nucleotides matching TRBD2. J lost 8 bases, V lost 4 bases, and 15 bases had no gene match. This CDR3 comprises 18 residues. Germline V gene lookup returns CDR1 SGHTA and CDR2 FQGNSA. Complete variable domain (other parts from reference TRBV7-2 and TRBJ2-3): GAGVSQSPSNKVTEKGKDVELRCDPISGHTALYWYRQSLGQGLEFLIYFQGNSAPDKSGLPSDRFSAERTGGSVSTLTIQRTQQEDSAVYLCASSSTSGRAVRFGTQYFGPGTRLTVL.

CDR3 amino acids: CASSGGTGTNEKLFF. The CDR3 coding sequence is TGTGCCAGCAGTGGTGGGACAGGAACTAATGAAAAACTGTTTTTT. This chain joins TRBV2 and TRBJ1-4, with 8 bases aligning to TRBD1. This CDR3 is 15 amino acids long. Germline-derived CDR1 and CDR2 are SNHLY and FYNNEI. J lost 1 base, V lost 4 bases, and 2 bases had no gene match.

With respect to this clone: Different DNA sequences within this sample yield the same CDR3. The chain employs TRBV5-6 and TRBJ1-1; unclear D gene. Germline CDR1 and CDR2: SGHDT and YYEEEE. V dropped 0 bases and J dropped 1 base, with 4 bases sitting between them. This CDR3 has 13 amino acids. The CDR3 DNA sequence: TGTGCCAGCAGCTTGGGCCGGAACACTGAAGCTTTCTTT. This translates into CASSLGRNTEAFF. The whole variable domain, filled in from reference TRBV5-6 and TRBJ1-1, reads DAGVTQSPTHLIKTRGQQVTLRCSPKSGHDTVSWYQQALGQGPQFIFQYYEEEERQRGNFPDRFSGHQFPNYSSELNVNALLLGDSALYLCASSLGRNTEAFFGQGTRLTVV.

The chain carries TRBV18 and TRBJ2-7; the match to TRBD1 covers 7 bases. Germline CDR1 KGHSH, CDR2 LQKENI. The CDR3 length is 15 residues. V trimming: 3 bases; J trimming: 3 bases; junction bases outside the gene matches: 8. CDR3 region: CASSPSRQGDYEQYF. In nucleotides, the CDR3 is TGTGCCAGCTCACCTTCTCGGCAGGGGGACTACGAGCAGTACTTC. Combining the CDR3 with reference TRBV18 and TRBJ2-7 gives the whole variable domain NAGVMQNPRHLVRRRGQEARLRCSPMKGHSHVYWYRQLPEEGLKFMVYLQKENIIDESGMPKERFSAEFPKEGPSILRIQQVVRGDSAAYFCASSPSRQGDYEQYFGPGTRLTVT.

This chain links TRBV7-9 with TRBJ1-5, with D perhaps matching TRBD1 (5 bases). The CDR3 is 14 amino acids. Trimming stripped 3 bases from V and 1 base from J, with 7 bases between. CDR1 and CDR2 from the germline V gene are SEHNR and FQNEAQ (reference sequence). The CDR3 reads CASSFQGSNQPQHF. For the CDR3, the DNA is TGTGCCAGCAGCTTCCAGGGAAGCAATCAGCCCCAGCATTTT.

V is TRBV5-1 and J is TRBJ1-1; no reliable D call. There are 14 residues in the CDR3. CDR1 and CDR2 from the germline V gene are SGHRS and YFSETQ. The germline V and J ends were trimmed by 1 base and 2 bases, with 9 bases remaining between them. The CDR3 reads CASSLQFPNTEAFF. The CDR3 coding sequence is TGCGCCAGCAGCTTGCAGTTTCCAAACACTGAAGCTTTCTTT.

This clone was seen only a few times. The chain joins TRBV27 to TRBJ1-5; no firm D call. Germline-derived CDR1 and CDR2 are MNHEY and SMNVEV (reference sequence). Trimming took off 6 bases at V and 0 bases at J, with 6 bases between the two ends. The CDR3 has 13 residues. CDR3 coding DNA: TGTGCCAGCAGACCTGATAGCAATCAGCCCCAGCATTTT. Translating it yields CASRPDSNQPQHF.

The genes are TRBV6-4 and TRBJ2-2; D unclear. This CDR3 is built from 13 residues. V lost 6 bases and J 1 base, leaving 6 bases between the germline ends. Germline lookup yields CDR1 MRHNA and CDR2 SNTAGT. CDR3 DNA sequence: TGTGCCAGCAGCGAAAAGAACACCGGGGAGCTGTTTTTT. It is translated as CASSEKNTGELFF.

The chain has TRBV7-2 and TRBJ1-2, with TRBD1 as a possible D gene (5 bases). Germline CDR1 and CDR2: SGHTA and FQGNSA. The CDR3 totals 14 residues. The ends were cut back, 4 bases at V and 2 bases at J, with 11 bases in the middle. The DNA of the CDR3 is TGTGCCAGCAGCTCGGACGGGGGGAACTATGGCTACACCTTC. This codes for CASSSDGGNYGYTF.

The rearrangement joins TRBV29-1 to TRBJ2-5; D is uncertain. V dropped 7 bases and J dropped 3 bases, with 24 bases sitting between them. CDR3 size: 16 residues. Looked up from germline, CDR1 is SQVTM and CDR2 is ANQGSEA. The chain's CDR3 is CSAGSRQYFGEETQYF. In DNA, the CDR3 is TGCAGCGCCGGAAGCAGGCAATACTTTGGCGAAGAGACCCAGTACTTC.

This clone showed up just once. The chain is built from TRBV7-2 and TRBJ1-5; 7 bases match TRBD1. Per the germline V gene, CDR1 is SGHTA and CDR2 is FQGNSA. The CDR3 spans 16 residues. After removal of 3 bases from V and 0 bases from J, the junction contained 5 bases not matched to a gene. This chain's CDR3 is CASSFTGAPSNQPQHF. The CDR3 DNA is TGTGCCAGCAGCTTCACAGGGGCTCCTAGCAATCAGCCCCAGCATTTT.